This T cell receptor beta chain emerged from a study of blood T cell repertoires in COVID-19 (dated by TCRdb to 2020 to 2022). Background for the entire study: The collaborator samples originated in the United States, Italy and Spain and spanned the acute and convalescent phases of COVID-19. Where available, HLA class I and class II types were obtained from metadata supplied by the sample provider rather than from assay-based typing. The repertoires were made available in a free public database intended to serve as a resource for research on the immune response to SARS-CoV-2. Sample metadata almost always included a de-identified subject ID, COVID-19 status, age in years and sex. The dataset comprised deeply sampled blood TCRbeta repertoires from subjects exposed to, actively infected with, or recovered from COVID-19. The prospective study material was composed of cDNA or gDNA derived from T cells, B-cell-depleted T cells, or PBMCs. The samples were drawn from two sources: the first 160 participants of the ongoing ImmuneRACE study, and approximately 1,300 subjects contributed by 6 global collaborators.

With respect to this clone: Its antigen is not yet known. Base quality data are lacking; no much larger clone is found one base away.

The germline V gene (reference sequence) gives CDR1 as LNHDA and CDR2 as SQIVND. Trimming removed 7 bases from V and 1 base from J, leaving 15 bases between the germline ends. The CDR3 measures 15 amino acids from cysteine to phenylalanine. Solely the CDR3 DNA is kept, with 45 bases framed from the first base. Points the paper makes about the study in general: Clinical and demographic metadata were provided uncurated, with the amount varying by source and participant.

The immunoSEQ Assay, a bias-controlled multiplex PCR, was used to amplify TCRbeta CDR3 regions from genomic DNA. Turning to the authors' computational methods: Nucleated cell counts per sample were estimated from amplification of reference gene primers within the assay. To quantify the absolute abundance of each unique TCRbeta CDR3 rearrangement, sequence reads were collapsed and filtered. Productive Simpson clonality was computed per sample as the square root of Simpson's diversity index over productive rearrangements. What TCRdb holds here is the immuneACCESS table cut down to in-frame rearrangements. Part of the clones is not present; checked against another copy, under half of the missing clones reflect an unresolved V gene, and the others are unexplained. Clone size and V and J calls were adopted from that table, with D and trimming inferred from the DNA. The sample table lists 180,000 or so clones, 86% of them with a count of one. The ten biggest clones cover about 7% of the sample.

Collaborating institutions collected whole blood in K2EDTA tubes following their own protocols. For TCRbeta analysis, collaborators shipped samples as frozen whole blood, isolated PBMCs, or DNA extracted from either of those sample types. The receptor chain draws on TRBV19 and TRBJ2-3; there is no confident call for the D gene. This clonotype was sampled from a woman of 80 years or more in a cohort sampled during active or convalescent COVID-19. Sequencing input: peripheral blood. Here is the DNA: TGTGCCAGTAAGTTGGAGACTCGGGGCACAGATACGCAGTATTTT. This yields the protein CASKLETRGTDTQYF.